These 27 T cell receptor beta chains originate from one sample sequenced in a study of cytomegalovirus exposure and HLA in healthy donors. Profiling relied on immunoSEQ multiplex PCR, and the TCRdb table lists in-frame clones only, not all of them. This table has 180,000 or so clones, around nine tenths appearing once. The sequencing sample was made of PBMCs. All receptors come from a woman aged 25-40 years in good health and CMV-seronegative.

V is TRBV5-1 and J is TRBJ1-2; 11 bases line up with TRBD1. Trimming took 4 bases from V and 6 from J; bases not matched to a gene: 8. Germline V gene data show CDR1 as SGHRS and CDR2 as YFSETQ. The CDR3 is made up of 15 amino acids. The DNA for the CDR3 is TGCGCCAGCAGCCCACGGACAGGGGGCTCAAATGGCTACACCTTC. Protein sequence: CASSPRTGGSNGYTF.

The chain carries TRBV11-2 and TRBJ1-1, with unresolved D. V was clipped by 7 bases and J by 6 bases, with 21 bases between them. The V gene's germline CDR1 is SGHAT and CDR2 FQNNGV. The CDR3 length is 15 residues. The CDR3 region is CASTTQQARIPEAFF. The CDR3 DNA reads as TGTGCCAGCACCACCCAGCAGGCAAGGATCCCTGAAGCTTTCTTT.

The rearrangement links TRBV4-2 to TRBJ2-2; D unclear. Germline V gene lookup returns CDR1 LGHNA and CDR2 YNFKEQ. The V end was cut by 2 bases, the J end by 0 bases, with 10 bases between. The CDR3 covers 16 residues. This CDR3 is CASSQYSSTNTGELFF. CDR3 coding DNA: TGTGCCAGCAGCCAATACAGCTCTACGAACACCGGGGAGCTGTTTTTT.

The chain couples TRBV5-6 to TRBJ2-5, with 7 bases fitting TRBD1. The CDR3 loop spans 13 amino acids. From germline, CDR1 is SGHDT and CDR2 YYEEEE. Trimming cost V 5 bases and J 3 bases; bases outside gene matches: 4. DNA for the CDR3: TGTGCCAGCAGTGTCGGACAGGAAGAGACCCAGTACTTC. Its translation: CASSVGQEETQYF.

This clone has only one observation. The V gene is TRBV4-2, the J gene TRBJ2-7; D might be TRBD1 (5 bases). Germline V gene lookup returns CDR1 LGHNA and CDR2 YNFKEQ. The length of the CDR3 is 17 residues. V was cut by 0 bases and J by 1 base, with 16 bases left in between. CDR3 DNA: TGTGCCAGCAGCCAAGAACTCTCACAGGTCGGATCCTACGAGCAGTACTTC. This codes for CASSQELSQVGSYEQYF.

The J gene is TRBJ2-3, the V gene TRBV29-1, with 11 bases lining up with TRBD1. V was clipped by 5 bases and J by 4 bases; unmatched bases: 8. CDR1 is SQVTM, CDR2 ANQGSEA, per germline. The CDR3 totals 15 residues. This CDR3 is CSVKRGTGGPDTQYF. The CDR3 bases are TGCAGCGTTAAAAGGGGGACAGGGGGACCAGATACGCAGTATTTT.

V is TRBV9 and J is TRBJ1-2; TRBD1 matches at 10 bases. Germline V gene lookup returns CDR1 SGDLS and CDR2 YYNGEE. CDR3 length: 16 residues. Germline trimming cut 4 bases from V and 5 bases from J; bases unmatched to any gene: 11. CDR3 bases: TGTGCCAGCAGCCCTCGGGACAGGGGAACGAAGTATGGCTACACCTTC. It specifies CASSPRDRGTKYGYTF.

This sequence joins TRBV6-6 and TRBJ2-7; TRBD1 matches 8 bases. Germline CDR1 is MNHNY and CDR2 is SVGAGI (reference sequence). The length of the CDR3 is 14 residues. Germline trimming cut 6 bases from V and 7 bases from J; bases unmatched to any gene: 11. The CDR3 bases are TGTGCCAGCAGCCCGGGACAGGTGTTTGGAGAGCAGTACTTC. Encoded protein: CASSPGQVFGEQYF.

The CDR3 region is CASSSQTSGAADTQYF. CDR3 bases: TGTGCCAGCAGCTCCCAGACTAGCGGGGCCGCAGATACGCAGTATTTT. This chain uses TRBV5-4 with TRBJ2-3; 11 bases agree with TRBD2. V lost 3 bases to trimming and J lost 4 bases; unmatched junction nucleotides: 7. This CDR3 has 16 residues. Germline V gene lookup returns CDR1 SGHNT and CDR2 YYREEE (reference sequence).

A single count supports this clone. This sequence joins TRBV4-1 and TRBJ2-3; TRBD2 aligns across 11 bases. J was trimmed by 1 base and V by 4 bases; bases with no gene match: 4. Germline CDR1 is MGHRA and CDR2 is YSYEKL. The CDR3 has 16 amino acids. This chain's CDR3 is CASSLKGLAGTDTQYF. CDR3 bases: TGCGCCAGCAGCCTAAAGGGACTAGCGGGCACAGATACGCAGTATTTT.

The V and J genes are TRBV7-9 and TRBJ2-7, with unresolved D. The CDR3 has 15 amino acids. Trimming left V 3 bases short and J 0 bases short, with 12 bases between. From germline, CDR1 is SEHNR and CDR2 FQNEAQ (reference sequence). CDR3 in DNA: TGTGCCAGCAGCTTTTATCTCTCCAGCTCCTACGAGCAGTACTTC. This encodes CASSFYLSSSYEQYF.

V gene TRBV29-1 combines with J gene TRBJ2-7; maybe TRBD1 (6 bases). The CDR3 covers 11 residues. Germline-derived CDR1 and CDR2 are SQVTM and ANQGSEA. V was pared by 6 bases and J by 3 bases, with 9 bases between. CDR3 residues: CSVQGFYEQYF. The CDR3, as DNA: TGCAGCGTACAGGGATTCTACGAGCAGTACTTC.

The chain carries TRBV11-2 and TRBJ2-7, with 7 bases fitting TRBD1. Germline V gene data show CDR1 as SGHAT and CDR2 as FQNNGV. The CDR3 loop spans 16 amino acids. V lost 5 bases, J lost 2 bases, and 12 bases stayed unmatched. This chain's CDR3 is CASSASGTAKTYEQYF. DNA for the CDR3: TGTGCCAGCAGCGCATCCGGGACAGCCAAAACCTACGAGCAGTACTTC.

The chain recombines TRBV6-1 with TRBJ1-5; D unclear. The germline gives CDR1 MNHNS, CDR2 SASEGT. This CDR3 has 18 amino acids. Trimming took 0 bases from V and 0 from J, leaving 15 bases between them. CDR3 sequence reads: CASSEARGSLYSNQPQHF. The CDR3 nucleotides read TGTGCCAGCAGTGAAGCGCGGGGAAGTCTTTATAGCAATCAGCCCCAGCATTTT.

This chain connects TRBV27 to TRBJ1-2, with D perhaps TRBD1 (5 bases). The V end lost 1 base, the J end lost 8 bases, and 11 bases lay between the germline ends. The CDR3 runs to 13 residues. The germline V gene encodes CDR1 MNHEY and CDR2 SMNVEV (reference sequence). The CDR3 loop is CASSLLGQGGYTF. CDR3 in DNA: TGTGCCAGCAGTTTATTGGGTCAGGGAGGCTACACCTTC.

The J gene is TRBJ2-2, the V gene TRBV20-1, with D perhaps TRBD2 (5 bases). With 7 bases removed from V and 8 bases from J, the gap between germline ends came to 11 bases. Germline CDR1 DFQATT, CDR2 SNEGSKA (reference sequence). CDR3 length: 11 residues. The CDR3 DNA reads TGCAGTGGACTACGTAGGGGGGAGCTGTTTTTT. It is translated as CSGLRRGELFF.

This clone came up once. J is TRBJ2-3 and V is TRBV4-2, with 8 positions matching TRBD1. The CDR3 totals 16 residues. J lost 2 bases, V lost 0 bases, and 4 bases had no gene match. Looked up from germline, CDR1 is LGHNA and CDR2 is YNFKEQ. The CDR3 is CASSQDRTGLTDTQYF. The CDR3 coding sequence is TGTGCCAGCAGCCAAGATAGGACAGGGCTCACAGATACGCAGTATTTT.

The CDR3 loop reads CASRSSTGGGEQFF. The CDR3 DNA reads TGCGCCAGCAGGAGCTCGACGGGGGGAGGTGAGCAGTTCTTC. The chain has TRBV10-1 and TRBJ2-1; 7 nucleotides line up with TRBD2. J gave up 9 bases and V 6 bases, and 11 bases lay outside the gene matches. This CDR3 has 14 residues. Germline-derived CDR1 and CDR2 are WNHNN and SYGVQD (reference sequence).

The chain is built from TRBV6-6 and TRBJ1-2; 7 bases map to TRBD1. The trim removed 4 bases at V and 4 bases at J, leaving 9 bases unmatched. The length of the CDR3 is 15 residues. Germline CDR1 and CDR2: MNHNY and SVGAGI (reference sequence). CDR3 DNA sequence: TGTGCCAGCAGTTCTGGTGAAGGGGGCATCTATGGCTACACCTTC. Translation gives CASSSGEGGIYGYTF.

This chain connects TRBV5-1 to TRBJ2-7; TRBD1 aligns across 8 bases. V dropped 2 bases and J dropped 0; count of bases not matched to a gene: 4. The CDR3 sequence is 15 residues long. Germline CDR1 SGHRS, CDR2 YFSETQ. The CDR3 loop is CASSFSGGGSYEQYF. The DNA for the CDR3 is TGCGCCAGCAGCTTTTCAGGGGGCGGCTCCTACGAGCAGTACTTC.

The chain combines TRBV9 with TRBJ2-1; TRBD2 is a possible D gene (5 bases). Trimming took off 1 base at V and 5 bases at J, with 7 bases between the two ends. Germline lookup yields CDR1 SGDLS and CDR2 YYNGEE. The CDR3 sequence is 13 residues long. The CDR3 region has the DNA TGTGCCAGCAGCGTATACGGGAACAATGAGCAGTTCTTC. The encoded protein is CASSVYGNNEQFF.

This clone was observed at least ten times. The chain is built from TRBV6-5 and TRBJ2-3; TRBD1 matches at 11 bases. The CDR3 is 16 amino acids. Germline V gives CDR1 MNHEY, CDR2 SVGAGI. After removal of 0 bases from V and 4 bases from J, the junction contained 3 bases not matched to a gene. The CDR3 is CASSYSPGQGADTQYF. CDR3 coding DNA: TGTGCCAGCAGTTACTCCCCGGGACAGGGGGCAGATACGCAGTATTTT.

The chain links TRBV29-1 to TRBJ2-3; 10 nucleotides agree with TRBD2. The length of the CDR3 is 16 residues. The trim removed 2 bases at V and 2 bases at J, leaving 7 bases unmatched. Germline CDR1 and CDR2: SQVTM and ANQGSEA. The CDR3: CSVEIAAGGLTDTQYF. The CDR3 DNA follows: TGCAGCGTTGAAATCGCAGCGGGGGGGCTCACAGATACGCAGTATTTT.

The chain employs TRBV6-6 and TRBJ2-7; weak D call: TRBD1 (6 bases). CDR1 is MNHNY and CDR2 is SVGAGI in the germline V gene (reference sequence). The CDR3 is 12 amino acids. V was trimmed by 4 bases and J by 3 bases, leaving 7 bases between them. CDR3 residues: CASSLDSYEQYF. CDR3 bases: TGTGCCAGCAGTTTGGACAGCTACGAGCAGTACTTC.

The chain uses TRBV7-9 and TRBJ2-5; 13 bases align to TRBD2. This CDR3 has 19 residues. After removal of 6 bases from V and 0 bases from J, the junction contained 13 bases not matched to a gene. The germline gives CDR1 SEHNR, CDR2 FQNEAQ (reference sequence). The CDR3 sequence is CASRPPRLAGGPYQETQYF. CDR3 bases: TGTGCCAGCAGACCACCCCGACTAGCGGGGGGCCCCTACCAAGAGACCCAGTACTTC. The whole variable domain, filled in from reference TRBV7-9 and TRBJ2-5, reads DTGVSQNPRHKITKRGQNVTFRCDPISEHNRLYWYRQTLGQGPEFLTYFQNEAQLEKSRLLSDRFSAERPKGSFSTLEIQRTEQGDSAMYLCASRPPRLAGGPYQETQYFGPGTRLLVL.

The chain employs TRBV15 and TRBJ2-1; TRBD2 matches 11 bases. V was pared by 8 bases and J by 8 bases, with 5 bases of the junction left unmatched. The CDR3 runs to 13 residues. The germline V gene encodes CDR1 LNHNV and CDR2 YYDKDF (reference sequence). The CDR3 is CATGLAGFYEQFF. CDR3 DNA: TGTGCCACCGGACTAGCGGGTTTCTATGAGCAGTTCTTC.

DNA of the CDR3: TGTGCCAGCAGTTACTCGCGGGGGATGACGCTAGAGCAGTACTTC. It translates to CASSYSRGMTLEQYF. The rearrangement joins TRBV6-5 to TRBJ2-7; 7 positions match TRBD2. Germline assignment: CDR1 MNHEY and CDR2 SVGAGI. J gave up 7 bases and V 0 bases, and 9 bases lay outside the gene matches. The CDR3 has 15 amino acids.